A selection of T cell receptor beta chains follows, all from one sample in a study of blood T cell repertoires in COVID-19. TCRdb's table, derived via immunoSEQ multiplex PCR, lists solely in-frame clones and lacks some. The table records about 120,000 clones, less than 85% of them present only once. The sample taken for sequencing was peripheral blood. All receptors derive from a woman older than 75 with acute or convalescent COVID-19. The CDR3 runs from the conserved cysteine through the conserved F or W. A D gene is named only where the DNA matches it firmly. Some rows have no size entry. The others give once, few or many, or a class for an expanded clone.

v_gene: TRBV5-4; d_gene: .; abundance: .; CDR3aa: CASSLNTNYGYTF
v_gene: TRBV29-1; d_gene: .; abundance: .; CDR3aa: CSVESGGELNYGYTF
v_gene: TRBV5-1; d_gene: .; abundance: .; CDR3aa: CASSLTTPYGYTF
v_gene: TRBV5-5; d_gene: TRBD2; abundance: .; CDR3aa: CASSLVRLAGTQETQYF
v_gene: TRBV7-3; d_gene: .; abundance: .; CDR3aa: CASSLQGPREQFF
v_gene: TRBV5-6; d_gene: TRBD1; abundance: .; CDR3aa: CASRTRGTGDLYTF
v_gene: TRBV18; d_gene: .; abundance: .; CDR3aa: CASSRERETEAFF
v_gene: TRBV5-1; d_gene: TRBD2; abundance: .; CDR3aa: CASSSSSGGTHEQYF
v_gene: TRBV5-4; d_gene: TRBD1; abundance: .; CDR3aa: CASSRTGTGVETQYF
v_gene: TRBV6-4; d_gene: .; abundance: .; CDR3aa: CASSPTPWGDNYGYTF
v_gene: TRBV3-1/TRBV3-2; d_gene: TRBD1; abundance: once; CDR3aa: CASSQADRGNYGYTF
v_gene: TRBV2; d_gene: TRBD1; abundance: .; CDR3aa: CASSGGQRNYGYTF
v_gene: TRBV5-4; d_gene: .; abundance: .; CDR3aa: CASSYRQNTEAFF
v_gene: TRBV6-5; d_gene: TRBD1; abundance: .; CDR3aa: CASSFDRDDEQFF
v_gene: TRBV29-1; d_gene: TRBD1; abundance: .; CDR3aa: CSVESRGPYGYTF
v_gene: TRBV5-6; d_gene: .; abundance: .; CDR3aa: CASSFWGSQETQYF
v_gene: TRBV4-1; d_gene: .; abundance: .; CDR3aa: CASSPGFNTDTQYF
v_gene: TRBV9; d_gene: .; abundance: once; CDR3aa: CASSVLGGASTDTQYF
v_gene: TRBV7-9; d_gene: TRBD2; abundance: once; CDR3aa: CASSPGTSGGTYNEQFF
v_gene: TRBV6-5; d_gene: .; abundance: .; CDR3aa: CASGEGSRKLFF
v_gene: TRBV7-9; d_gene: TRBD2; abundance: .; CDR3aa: CASSLVFGTSGSYEQYF
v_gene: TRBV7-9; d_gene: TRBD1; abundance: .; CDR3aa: CASSRTGGIGEQYF
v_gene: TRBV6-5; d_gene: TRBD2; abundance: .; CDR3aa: CASTFSSGGGNEQFF
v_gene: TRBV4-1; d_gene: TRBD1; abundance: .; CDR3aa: CASSQDGDRGQYF
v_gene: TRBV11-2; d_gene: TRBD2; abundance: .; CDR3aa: CASSSQAAGGGETQYF
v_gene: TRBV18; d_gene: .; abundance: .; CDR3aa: CASSPRNSHRGETQYF
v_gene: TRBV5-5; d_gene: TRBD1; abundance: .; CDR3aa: CASSLKEGALNYGYTF
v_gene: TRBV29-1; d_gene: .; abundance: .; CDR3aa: CSVGGRNTEAFF
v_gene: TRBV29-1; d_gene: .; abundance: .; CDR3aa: CSVTIDFPPGEQYF
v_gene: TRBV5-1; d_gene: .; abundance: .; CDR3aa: CASSLAKISNTDTQYF
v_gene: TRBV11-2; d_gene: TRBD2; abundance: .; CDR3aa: CASSLRTSQYSNEQFF
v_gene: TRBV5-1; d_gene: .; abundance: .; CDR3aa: CASSPDRNNQTLLGPAVEF
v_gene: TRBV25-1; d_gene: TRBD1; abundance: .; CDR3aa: CASSALRDSREKLFF
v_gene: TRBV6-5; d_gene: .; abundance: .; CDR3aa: CASISWRMNTEAFF
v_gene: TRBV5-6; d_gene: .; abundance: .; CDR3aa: CASSLDVSSYNEQFF
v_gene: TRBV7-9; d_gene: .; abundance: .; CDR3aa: CASSLRLYGYTF
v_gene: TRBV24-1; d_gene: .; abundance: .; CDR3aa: CATSDNSAGNTEAFF
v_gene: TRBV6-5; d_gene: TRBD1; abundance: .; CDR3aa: CASSTRGRTEAFF
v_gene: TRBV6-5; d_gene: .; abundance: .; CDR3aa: CASSYSAPGTGNTIYF